This passage covers 15 T cell receptor beta chains from one sample sequenced in a study of human T cells and chemical hapten exposure. A single record per CDR3 protein comes from TCRdb applying MiXCR to the RACE reads. The data show 100,000 or so distinct CDR3 sequences, with about 10% seen just once and 2% to 2.5% held by the top ten. Regarding time point: patch test 1, 2 weeks after DPC sensitization. Treatment defined: therapeutic diphenylcyclopropenone sensitization with weekly scalp DPC. The sample was whole blood, taken in connection with sensitization to the hapten diphenylcyclopropenone (DPC). The source of these receptors is a man in his forties with alopecia areata. Some clones in this sample may be carry-over from other donors' samples.

This clonotype was observed a handful of times. This sequence joins TRBV20-1 and TRBJ2-1, with D possibly being TRBD2 (6 bases). Trimming shortened V by 3 bases and J by 3 bases, and 9 bases separated the two germline ends. The CDR3 runs to 13 residues. The germline V gene encodes CDR1 DFQATT and CDR2 SNEGSKA (reference sequence). The CDR3 DNA follows: TGCAGTGCTAGCGGGAGCTTCTACAATGAGCAGTTCTTC. Its protein product is CSASGSFYNEQFF.

The chain uses TRBV18 and TRBJ1-6; TRBD1 matches at 8 bases. The ends lost 1 base at V and 8 bases at J; junction bases unmatched: 7. CDR1 is KGHSH and CDR2 is LQKENI in the germline V gene. The CDR3 length is 16 residues. For the CDR3, the DNA is TGTGCCAGCTCACCACTTCCAGGGGGCTTAGATTCACCCCTCCACTTT. Amino acid sequence: CASSPLPGGLDSPLHF.

The chain couples TRBV28 to TRBJ2-1; 11 bases are shared with TRBD2. From germline, CDR1 is MDHEN and CDR2 SYDVKM. V shed 5 bases and J 1 base; nucleotides not matched to a gene: 4. This CDR3 spans 16 amino acids. The CDR3 DNA sequence: TGTGCCAGCAGTCCGACTAGCGGGAAGTCCTACAATGAGCAGTTCTTC. Translated, it gives CASSPTSGKSYNEQFF.

This clonotype was counted between two and nine times. CDR3 nucleotides: TGTGCCTGGAGTTCGGGTTCCAGGGGTTTAGATACGCAGTATTTT. Its protein is CAWSSGSRGLDTQYF. The V call is TRBV30, the J call TRBJ2-3, with D possibly matching TRBD1 (6 bases). The germline V gene encodes CDR1 GTSNPN and CDR2 SVGIG (reference sequence). V dropped 2 bases and J dropped 5 bases, with 17 bases sitting between them. The CDR3 contains 15 residues. Full variable domain (remainder filled in from reference TRBV30 and TRBJ2-3): SQTIHQWPATLVQPVGSPLSLECTVEGTSNPNLYWYRQAAGRGLQLLFYSVGIGQISSEVPQNLSASRPQDRQFILSSKKLLLSDSGFYLCAWSSGSRGLDTQYFGPGTRLTVL.

This chain links TRBV7-2 with TRBJ2-3; 14 nucleotides align to TRBD2. This CDR3 has 20 residues. The V segment lost 5 bases and the J segment 6 bases; nucleotides outside the gene matches: 19. The V gene's germline CDR1 is SGHTA and CDR2 FQGNSA. CDR3 in DNA: TGTGCCAGCAGCCTTCGACAGGGGGGCGGGACTAGCGGGAGTAAGGATACGCAGTATTTT. Translation gives CASSLRQGGGTSGSKDTQYF.

There are a few counts of this clonotype. V gene TRBV6-5 combines with J gene TRBJ2-6, with TRBD2 matching over 7 bases. Germline loops: CDR1 MNHEY, CDR2 SVGAGI. The CDR3 loop spans 17 amino acids. V was clipped by 5 bases and J by 0 bases; unmatched bases: 7. The CDR3 DNA reads as TGTGCCAGCAGTAGCGGGGTTGGAAGCTCTGGGGCCAACGTCCTGACTTTC. Translated, it gives CASSSGVGSSGANVLTF.

This chain connects TRBV19 to TRBJ2-3, with D possibly TRBD1 on 5 matching bases. Trimming removed 3 bases from V and 4 bases from J, with 8 bases in between. Germline CDR1 and CDR2: LNHDA and SQIVND (reference sequence). The CDR3 runs 13 residues. CDR3 residues: CASSIQGADTQYF. The CDR3 bases are TGTGCCAGTAGTATCCAGGGTGCAGATACGCAGTATTTT.

This clonotype was seen many times. The chain recombines TRBV7-2 with TRBJ2-2, with 8 bases lining up with TRBD2. J gave up 4 bases and V 7 bases, and 5 bases lay outside the gene matches. Germline loops: CDR1 SGHTA, CDR2 FQGNSA. The CDR3 extends over 14 amino acids. The CDR3 DNA reads TGTGCCAGCAAGACTAGCGAGAGCACCGGGGAGCTGTTTTTT. Encoded protein: CASKTSESTGELFF. The whole variable domain, remainder taken from reference TRBV7-2 and TRBJ2-2, is GAGVSQSPSNKVTEKGKDVELRCDPISGHTALYWYRQSLGQGLEFLIYFQGNSAPDKSGLPSDRFSAERTGGSVSTLTIQRTQQEDSAVYLCASKTSESTGELFFGEGSRLTVL.

This clonotype has at least ten counts. The chain combines TRBV29-1 with TRBJ1-4; maybe TRBD1 (5 bases). CDR3 size: 12 residues. Germline V gene sequence: CDR1 SQVTM, CDR2 ANQGSEA. V dropped 4 bases and J dropped 7 bases, with 10 bases sitting between them. CDR3 nucleotides: TGCAGCGTTGCCCAGGGAAGTGAAAAACTGTTTTTT. Translation gives CSVAQGSEKLFF.

There are many counts of this clonotype. The genes are TRBV19 and TRBJ1-4; tentatively, D is TRBD1 (5 bases). The CDR3 covers 14 residues. Germline loops: CDR1 LNHDA, CDR2 SQIVND (reference sequence). V shed 2 bases and J shed 4 bases, with 8 bases lying between them. The CDR3 region has the DNA TGTGCCAGTAGTATAAGACAGCTTAATGAAAAACTGTTTTTT. Amino acid sequence: CASSIRQLNEKLFF.

The CDR3 loop is CSVDYRSPNLKETQYF. In DNA, the CDR3 is TGCAGCGTGGATTACAGGAGTCCCAACCTCAAAGAGACCCAGTACTTC. V is TRBV29-1 and J is TRBJ2-5; TRBD1 is a possible D gene (5 bases). Deletions cut 6 bases from V and 3 bases from J, with 23 bases between. Germline V gene lookup returns CDR1 SQVTM and CDR2 ANQGSEA. CDR3 length equals 16 residues.

This clonotype has only a few counts. J is TRBJ1-5 and V is TRBV7-2, with D uncertain. Between the trimmed V and J ends, which lost 1 base and 5 bases, there was a span of 9 bases. Per germline, CDR1 SGHTA and CDR2 FQGNSA. The CDR3 runs to 14 residues. CDR3 in amino acids: CASSLVGADQPQHF. The DNA for the CDR3 is TGTGCCAGCAGCTTAGTAGGTGCGGATCAGCCCCAGCATTTT. Drawing the rest from reference TRBV7-2 and TRBJ1-5, the complete variable domain is GAGVSQSPSNKVTEKGKDVELRCDPISGHTALYWYRQSLGQGLEFLIYFQGNSAPDKSGLPSDRFSAERTGGSVSTLTIQRTQQEDSAVYLCASSLVGADQPQHFGDGTRLSIL.

This clonotype occurred many times. The chain links TRBV13 to TRBJ2-3; perhaps TRBD2 as D (7 bases). This CDR3 comprises 17 residues. V was trimmed by 5 bases and J by 0 bases, leaving 18 bases between them. The germline gives CDR1 PRHDT, CDR2 FYEKMQ (reference sequence). CDR3 loop: CASSRRGASLSTDTQYF. DNA for the CDR3: TGTGCCAGCAGCCGACGGGGGGCCAGCCTAAGCACAGATACGCAGTATTTT.

This chain's CDR3 is CASTPQNSGGRVAQHF. The CDR3 coding sequence is TGTGCCAGCACCCCGCAGAATTCAGGGGGCCGAGTGGCCCAGCATTTT. The chain links TRBV6-2 or TRBV6-3 to TRBJ1-5; 8 bases fit TRBD1. J was trimmed by 11 bases and V by 7 bases; bases with no gene match: 19. Germline CDR1 is MNHEY and CDR2 is SVGEGT. This CDR3 spans 16 amino acids.

This chain uses TRBV9 with TRBJ2-5; D call uncertain. The CDR3 runs to 13 residues. Germline V lookup: CDR1 SGDLS, CDR2 YYNGEE. The germline V and J ends were trimmed by 3 bases and 2 bases, with 8 bases remaining between them. The CDR3 DNA sequence: TGTGCCAGCAGCGGGGCGAGGCAAGAGACCCAGTACTTC. Translated, it gives CASSGARQETQYF.